This T cell receptor (beta chain) appears in the sequencing data of a study of blood T cell repertoires in COVID-19. Overall study: Samples came from the United States, Italy and Spain, spanning acute and convalescent COVID-19. PBMCs, B-cell-depleted T cells, or T cells provided the cDNA or gDNA that made up the material.

In germline, CDR1 is SGHRS, CDR2 YFSETQ. This CDR3 is built from 15 residues. J lost 4 bases, V lost 4 bases, and 5 bases had no gene match. Methods used by the authors: For nucleated cells, counts were estimated from reference gene primer amplification. TCRdb's copy holds only in-frame clones and misses some; the assay was immunoSEQ multiplex PCR. That table furnishes V, J and clone size, whereas the DNA furnished D and trimming. The repertoire includes roughly 75,000 clones, 75% to 90% of them detected once, and around 13% sits in the top ten. Seattle-derived patients entered the study during active infection and were followed longitudinally.

Specimen: peripheral blood. The clonotype originates from a man aged 45-65 years with COVID-19, enrolled during active disease. This chain uses TRBV5-1 with TRBJ2-6, with 7 bases identical to TRBD1. The CDR3 protein is CASSIGGAGANVLTF. CDR3 DNA: TGCGCCAGCAGCATAGGGGGCGCCGGGGCCAACGTCCTGACTTTC.